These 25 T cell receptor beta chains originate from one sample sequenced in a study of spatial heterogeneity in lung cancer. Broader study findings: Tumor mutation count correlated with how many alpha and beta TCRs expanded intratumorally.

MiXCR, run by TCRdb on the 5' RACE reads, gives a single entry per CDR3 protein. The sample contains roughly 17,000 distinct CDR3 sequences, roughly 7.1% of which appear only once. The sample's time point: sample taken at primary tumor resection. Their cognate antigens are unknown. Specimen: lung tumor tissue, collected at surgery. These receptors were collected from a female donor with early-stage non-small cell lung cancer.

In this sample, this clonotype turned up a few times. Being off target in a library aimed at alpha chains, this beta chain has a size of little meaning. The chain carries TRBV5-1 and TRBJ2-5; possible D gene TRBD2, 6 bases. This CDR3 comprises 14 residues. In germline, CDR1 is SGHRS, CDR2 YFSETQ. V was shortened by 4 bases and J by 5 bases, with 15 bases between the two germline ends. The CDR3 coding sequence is TGCGCCAGCAGCCCGGAGGCGGGGCGGGAGACCCAGTACTTC. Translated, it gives CASSPEAGRETQYF.

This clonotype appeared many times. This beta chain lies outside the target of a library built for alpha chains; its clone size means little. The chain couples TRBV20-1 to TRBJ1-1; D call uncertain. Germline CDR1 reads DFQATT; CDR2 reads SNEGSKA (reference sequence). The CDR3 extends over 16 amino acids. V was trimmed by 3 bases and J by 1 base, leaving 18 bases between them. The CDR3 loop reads CSASRPGAVGNTEAFF. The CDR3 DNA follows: TGCAGTGCTAGTCGGCCCGGAGCGGTGGGGAACACTGAAGCTTTCTTT.

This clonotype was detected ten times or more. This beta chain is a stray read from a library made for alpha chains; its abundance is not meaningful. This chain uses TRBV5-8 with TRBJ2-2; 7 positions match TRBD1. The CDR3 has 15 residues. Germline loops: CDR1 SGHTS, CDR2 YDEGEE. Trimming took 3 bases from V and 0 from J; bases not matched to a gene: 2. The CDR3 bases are TGTGCCAGCAGCTCGGGACAGTCGAACACCGGGGAGCTGTTTTTT. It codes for CASSSGQSNTGELFF.

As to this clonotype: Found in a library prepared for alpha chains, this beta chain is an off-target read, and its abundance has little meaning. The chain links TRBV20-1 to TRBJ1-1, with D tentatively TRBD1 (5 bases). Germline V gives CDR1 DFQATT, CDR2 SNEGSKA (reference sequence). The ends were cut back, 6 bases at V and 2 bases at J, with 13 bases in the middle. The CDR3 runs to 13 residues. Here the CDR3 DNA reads TGCAGTGCCGATATCTGGGGCAACACTGAAGCTTTCTTT. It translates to CSADIWGNTEAFF.

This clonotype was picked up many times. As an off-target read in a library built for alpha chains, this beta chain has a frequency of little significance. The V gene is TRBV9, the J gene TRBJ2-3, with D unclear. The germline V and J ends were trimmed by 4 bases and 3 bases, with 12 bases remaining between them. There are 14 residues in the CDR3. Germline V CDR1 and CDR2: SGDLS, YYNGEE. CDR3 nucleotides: TGTGCCAGCAGCCCCCACCGGGCGACAGATACGCAGTATTTT. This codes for CASSPHRATDTQYF.

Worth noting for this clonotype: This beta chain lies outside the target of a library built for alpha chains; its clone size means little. The CDR3 spells CASSQGYGGASYNEQFF. The CDR3 nucleotides are TGTGCCAGCAGCCAGGGTTACGGGGGGGCATCCTACAATGAGCAGTTCTTC. The V call is TRBV3-1, the J call TRBJ2-1; 8 bases align to TRBD2. The CDR3 loop spans 17 amino acids. The germline CDR1 and CDR2 sequences are LGHDT and YNNKEL (reference sequence). V gave up 3 bases and J gave up 1 base; unmatched junction bases: 8.

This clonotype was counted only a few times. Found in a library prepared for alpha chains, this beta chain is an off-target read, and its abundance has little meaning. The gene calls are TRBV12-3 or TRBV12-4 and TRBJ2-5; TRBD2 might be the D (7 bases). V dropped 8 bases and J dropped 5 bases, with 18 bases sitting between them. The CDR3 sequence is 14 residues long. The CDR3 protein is CASVNHGGGETQYF. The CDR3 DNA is TGTGCCAGCGTAAATCACGGCGGGGGCGAGACCCAGTACTTC.

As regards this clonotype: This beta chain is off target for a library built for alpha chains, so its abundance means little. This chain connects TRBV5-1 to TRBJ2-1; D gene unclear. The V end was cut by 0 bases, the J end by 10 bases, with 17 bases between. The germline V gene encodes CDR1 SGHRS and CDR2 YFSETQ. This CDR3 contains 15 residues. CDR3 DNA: TGCGCCAGCAGCTTGGCGTCGGGTGATCTCGGGGAGCAGTTCTTC. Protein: CASSLASGDLGEQFF.

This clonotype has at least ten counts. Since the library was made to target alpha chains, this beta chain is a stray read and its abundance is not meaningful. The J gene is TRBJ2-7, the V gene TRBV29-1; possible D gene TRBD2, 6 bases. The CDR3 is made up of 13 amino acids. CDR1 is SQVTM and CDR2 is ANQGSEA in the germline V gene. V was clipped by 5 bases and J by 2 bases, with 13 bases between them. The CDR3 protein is CSVSSGRAYEQYF. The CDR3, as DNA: TGCAGCGTTTCCAGCGGGCGTGCCTACGAGCAGTACTTC.

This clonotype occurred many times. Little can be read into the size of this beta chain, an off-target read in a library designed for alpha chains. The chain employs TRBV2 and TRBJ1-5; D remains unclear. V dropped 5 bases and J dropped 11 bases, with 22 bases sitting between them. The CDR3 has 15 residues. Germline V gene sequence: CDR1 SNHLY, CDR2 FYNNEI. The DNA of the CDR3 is TGTGCCAGCAGTACGACCCCCCCGGTAGATGTGGCCCAGCATTTT. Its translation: CASSTTPPVDVAQHF.

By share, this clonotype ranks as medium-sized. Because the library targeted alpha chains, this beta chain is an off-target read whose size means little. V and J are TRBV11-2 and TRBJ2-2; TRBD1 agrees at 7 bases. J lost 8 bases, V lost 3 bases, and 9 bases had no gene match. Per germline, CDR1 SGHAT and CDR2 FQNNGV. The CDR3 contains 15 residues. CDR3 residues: CASSFYRDSVGELFF. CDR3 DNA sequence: TGTGCCAGCAGCTTTTACCGGGACAGCGTGGGGGAGCTGTTTTTT.

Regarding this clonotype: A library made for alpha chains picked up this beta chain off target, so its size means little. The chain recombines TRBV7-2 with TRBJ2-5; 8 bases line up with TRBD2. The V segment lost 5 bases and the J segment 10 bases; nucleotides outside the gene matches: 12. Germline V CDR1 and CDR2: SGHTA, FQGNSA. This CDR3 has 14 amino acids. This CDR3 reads CASSPPGGSGVQYF. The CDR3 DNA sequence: TGTGCCAGCAGCCCCCCGGGGGGTAGCGGGGTCCAGTACTTC.

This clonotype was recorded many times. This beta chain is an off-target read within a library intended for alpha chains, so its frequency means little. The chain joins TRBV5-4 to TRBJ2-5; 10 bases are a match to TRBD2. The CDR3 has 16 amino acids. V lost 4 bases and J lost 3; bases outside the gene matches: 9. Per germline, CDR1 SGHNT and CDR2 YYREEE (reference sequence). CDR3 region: CASSPRGAGGKETQYF. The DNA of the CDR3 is TGTGCCAGCAGCCCCCGTGGAGCGGGGGGGAAAGAGACCCAGTACTTC.

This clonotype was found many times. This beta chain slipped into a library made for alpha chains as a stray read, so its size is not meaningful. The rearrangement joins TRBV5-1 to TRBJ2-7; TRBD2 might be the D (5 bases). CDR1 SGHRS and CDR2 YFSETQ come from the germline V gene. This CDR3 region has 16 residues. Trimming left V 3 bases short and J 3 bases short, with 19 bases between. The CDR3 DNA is TGCGCCAGCAGCTGGACCCCGGGGTCGGCTAACTACGAGCAGTACTTC. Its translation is CASSWTPGSANYEQYF.

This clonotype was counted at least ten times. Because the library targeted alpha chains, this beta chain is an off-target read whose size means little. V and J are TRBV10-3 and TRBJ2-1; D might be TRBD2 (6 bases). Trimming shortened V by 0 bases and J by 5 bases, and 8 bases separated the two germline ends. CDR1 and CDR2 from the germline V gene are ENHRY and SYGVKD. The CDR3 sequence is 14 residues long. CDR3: CAISESGTDNEQFF. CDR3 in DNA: TGTGCCATCAGTGAGTCGGGGACTGACAATGAGCAGTTCTTC.

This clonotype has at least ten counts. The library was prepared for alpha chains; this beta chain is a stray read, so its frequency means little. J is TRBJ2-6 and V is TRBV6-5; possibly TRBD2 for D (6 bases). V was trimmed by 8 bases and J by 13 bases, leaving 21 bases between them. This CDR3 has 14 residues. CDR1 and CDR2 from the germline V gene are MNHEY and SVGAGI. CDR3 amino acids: CASGPGLTTKVLTF. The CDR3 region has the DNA TGTGCCAGCGGCCCGGGACTGACTACAAAAGTCCTGACTTTC.

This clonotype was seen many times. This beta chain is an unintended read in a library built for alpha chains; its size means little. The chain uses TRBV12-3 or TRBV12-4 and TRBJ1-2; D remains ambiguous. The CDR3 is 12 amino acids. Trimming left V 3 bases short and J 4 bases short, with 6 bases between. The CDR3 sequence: CASSLDGYGYTF. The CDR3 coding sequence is TGTGCCAGCAGTTTGGACGGCTATGGCTACACCTTC.

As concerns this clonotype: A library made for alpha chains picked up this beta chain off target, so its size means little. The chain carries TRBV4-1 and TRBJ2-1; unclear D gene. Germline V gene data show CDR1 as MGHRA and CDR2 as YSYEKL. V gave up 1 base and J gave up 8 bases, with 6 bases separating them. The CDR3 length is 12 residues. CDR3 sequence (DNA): TGCGCCAGCAGCCAAGTGGTCGATGAGCAGTTCTTC. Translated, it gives CASSQVVDEQFF.

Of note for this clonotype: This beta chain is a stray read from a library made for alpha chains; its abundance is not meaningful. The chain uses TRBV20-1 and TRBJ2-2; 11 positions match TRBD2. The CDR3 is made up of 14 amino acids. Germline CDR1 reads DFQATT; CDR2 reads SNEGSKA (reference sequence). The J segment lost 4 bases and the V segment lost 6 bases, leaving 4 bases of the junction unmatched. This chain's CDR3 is CSAPLAGGTGELFF. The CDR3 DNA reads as TGCAGTGCACCCCTAGCGGGGGGCACCGGGGAGCTGTTTTTT.

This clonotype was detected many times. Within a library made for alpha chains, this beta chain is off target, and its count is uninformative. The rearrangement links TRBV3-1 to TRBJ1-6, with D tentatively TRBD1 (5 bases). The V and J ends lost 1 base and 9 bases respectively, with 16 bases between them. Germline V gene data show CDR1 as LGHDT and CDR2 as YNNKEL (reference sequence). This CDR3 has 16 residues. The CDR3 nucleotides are TGTGCCAGCAGCCAAGGAGGTGCGCAGGGTGCTTCACCCCTCCACTTT. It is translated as CASSQGGAQGASPLHF.

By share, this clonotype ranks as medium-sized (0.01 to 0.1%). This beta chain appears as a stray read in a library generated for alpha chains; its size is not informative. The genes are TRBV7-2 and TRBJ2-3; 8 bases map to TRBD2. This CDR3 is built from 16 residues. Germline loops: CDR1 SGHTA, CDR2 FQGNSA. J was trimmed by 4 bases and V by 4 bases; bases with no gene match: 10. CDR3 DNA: TGTGCCAGCAGCTCCCGAGTAGCGGGGACCTCAGATACGCAGTATTTT. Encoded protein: CASSSRVAGTSDTQYF.

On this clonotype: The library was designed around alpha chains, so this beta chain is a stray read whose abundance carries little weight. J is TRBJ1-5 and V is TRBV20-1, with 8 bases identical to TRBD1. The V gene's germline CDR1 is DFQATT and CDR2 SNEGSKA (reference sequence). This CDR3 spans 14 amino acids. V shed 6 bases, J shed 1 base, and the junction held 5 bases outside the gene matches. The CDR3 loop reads CSAPGGLSNQPQHF. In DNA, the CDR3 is TGCAGTGCGCCAGGGGGCCTCAGCAATCAGCCCCAGCATTTT.

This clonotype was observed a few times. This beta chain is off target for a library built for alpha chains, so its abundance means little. The CDR3 is CASSVAGARQETQYF. In DNA form, the CDR3 reads TGTGCCAGCAGCGTAGCAGGCGCCCGCCAAGAGACCCAGTACTTC. This chain joins TRBV9 and TRBJ2-5; D is unresolved. The germline V gene has CDR1 SGDLS and CDR2 YYNGEE. With 0 bases removed from V and 1 base from J, the gap between germline ends came to 10 bases. This CDR3 has 15 residues.

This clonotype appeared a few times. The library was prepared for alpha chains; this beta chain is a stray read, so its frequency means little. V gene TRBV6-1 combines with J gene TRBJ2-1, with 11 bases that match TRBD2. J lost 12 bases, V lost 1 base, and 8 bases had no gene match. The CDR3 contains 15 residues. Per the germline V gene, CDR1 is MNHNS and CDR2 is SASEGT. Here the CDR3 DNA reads TGTGCCAGCAGTGAAGAGGGACTAGCGGTCGAAAGGCAGTTCTTC. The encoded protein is CASSEEGLAVERQFF.

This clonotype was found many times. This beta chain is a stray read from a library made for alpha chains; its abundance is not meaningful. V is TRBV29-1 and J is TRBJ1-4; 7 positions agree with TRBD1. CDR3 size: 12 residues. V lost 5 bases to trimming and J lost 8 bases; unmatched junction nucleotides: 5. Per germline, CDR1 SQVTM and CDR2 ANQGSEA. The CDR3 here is CSVLQGSEKLFF. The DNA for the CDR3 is TGCAGCGTTTTACAGGGGAGCGAAAAACTGTTTTTT.